This T cell receptor beta chain was documented in a study of T cell changes during pregnancy in multiple sclerosis. This clone has just one count. Germline V gene lookup returns CDR1 SGHNT and CDR2 YYREEE (reference sequence). Trimming took off 4 bases at V and 2 bases at J, with 9 bases between the two ends. The length of the CDR3 is 13 residues. The protocol was immunoSEQ multiplex PCR, while the TCRdb copy is restricted to in-frame clones and leaves out a portion. Among approximately 51,000 clones, approximately 94% were seen once, and the ten largest hold roughly 0.58%. The J gene is TRBJ2-5, the V gene TRBV5-4; a possible D gene is TRBD1 (6 bases). Sequenced here: CD4+ T cells from peripheral blood mononuclear cells, sampled in the second trimester of pregnancy. The receptor was derived from a female donor with multiple sclerosis, enrolled in a pregnancy study. CDR3 amino acids: CASSIGQQETQYF. The CDR3 DNA sequence: TGTGCCAGCAGCATAGGACAGCAAGAGACCCAGTACTTC.